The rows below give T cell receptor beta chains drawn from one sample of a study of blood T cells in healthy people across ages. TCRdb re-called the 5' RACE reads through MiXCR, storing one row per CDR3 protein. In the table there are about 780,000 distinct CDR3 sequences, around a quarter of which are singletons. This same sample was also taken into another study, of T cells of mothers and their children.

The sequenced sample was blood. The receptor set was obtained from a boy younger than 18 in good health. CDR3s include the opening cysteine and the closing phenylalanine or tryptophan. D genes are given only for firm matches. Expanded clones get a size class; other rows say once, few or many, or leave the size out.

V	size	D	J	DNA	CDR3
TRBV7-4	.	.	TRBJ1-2	TGTGCCAGCAGCTCTGGGGGAGCCGGTGGCTACACCTTC	CASSSGGAGGYTF
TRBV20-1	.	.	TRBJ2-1	TGCAGTGCTGGATGGGGGGGGGCTTTGAATGAGCAGTTCTTC	CSAGWGGALNEQFF
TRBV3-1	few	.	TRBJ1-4	TGTGCCAGCAGCCAAGAAACAGGGCCCAATGAAAAACTGTTTTTT	CASSQETGPNEKLFF
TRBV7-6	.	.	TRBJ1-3	TGTGCCAGCAGCCACGACAGGTCGGCTGGAAACACCATATATTTT	CASSHDRSAGNTIYF
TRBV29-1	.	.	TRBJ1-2	TGCAGCGTTGAATCGGAGACTAACTATGGCTACACCTTC	CSVESETNYGYTF
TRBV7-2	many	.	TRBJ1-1	TGTGCCAGCAGCCCCGGGACAATGAACACTGAAGCTTTCTTT	CASSPGTMNTEAFF
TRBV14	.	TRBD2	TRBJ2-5	TGTGCCAGCAGTTTCGGACCAGCGGGACCTCACGCGGCGACCCAGTACTTC	CASSFGPAGPHAATQYF
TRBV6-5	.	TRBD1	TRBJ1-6	TGTGCCAGCAGATTCCGGGACAGGGACTCACCCCTCCACTTT	CASRFRDRDSPLHF
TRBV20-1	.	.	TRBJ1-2	TGCAGTGCTAGGCCTGAGGAGGGCCCTGGCTACACCTTC	CSARPEEGPGYTF
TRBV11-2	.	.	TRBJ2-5	TGTGCCAGCAGCTTAGGAGGCCCTTCGATCAGGGAGACCCAGTACTTC	CASSLGGPSIRETQYF
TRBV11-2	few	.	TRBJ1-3	TGTGCCAGCAGCTTACCGACAGCCCTCTCTGGAAACACCATATATTTT	CASSLPTALSGNTIYF
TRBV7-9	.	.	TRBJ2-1	TGTGCCAGCAGCTTTTTTCAAGGGACCTACAATGAGCAGTTCTTC	CASSFFQGTYNEQFF
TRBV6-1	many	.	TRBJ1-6	TGTGCCAGCAGGGACGGGTGGAGCTCCTATAATTCACCCCTCCACTTT	CASRDGWSSYNSPLHF
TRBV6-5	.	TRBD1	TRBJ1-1	TGTGCCAGCGGGGACAGGGGGCATCCGAACACTGAAGCTTTCTTT	CASGDRGHPNTEAFF
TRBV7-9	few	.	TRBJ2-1	TGTGCCAGCAGCGCCTCCGGGACGAACCATGAGCAGTTCTTC	CASSASGTNHEQFF
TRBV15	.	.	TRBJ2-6	TGTGCCACCAGCACCGACAGCTCTGGGGCCAACGTCCCGACTTTC	CATSTDSSGANVPTF
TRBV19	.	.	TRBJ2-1	TGTGCCAGTAGTGTCTACAGGGTGGATATCTGGTACAATGAGCAGTTCTTC	CASSVYRVDIWYNEQFF
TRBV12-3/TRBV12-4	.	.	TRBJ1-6	TGTGCCAGCAGTTTAGCGAGGGACCCTAGGCATTCACCCCTCCACTTT	CASSLARDPRHSPLHF
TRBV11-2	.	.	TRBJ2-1	TGTGCCAGCAGCTTAGAAACAGGTACTTGGAATGAGCAGTTCTTC	CASSLETGTWNEQFF
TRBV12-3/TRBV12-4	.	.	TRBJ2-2	TGTGCCAGCAGTTTGAATAGCCCGAACACCGGGGAGCTGTTTTTT	CASSLNSPNTGELFF
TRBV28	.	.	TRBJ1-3	TGTGCCAGCGCCCAGGCTTTCTTCTCTGGAAACACCATATATTTT	CASAQAFFSGNTIYF
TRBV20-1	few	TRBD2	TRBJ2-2	TGCAGTGCTAGAAAAGGACTAGAAATCGGGGAGCTGTTTTTT	CSARKGLEIGELFF